These 15 T cell receptor beta chains share one sample of origin, sequenced in a study of immune characteristics of hereditary and idiopathic chronic pancreatitis. The repertoire was sequenced with immunoSEQ multiplex PCR; TCRdb's copy has only in-frame clones and lacks some. This table has about 14,000 clones, around 67% appearing once. Patients having total pancreatectomy with islet autotransplantation provided the chronic pancreatitis pancreas tissue. Material: pancreas tissue with hereditary chronic pancreatitis. These receptors were collected from a human donor with chronic pancreatitis.

The chain employs TRBV5-4 and TRBJ2-5; D gene uncertain. Germline CDR1 is SGHNT and CDR2 is YYREEE (reference sequence). The CDR3 consists of 14 residues. V lost 7 bases to trimming and J lost 2 bases, with 15 bases between them. The CDR3 spells CASGITLGQETQYF. In nucleotides, the CDR3 is TGTGCCAGCGGGATTACCCTGGGGCAAGAGACCCAGTACTTC.

The chain uses TRBV5-1 and TRBJ1-2; 7 bases match TRBD1. Germline lookup yields CDR1 SGHRS and CDR2 YFSETQ. V was clipped by 5 bases and J by 3 bases; unmatched bases: 7. This CDR3 has 14 residues. CDR3 region: CASRLTGTDYGYTF. The CDR3, as DNA: TGCGCCAGCAGACTTACCGGGACAGACTATGGCTACACCTTC.

V usage is TRBV28 and J usage is TRBJ2-6; the match to TRBD2 covers 8 bases. V lost 6 bases, J lost 2 bases, and 12 bases stayed unmatched. The CDR3 contains 18 residues. Germline assignment: CDR1 MDHEN and CDR2 SYDVKM. The CDR3 loop is CASSSRGAGETGANVLTF. Written as DNA, the CDR3 is TGTGCCAGCAGCTCACGGGGAGCGGGGGAGACTGGGGCCAACGTCCTGACTTTC.

This clone was seen only a few times. The CDR3 DNA reads TGTGCCAGCAGCGCCCAGGGAAGTGGAAATCAGCCCCAGCATTTT. Encoded protein: CASSAQGSGNQPQHF. V gene TRBV7-2 combines with J gene TRBJ1-5; possible D gene TRBD1, 5 bases. In germline, CDR1 is SGHTA, CDR2 FQGNSA. V lost 5 bases, J lost 4 bases, and 15 bases lay in between. This CDR3 comprises 15 residues.

A single count supports this clone. The V call is TRBV24-1, the J call TRBJ2-1; D perhaps matches TRBD2 (6 bases). Trimming left V 5 bases short and J 4 bases short, with 17 bases between. Per germline, CDR1 KGHDR and CDR2 SFDVKD. This CDR3 is built from 16 residues. CDR3 coding DNA: TGTGCCACCAGTGGCCCCTCTAGCGCCTATTACAATGAGCAGTTCTTC. It translates to CATSGPSSAYYNEQFF.

The chain recombines TRBV4-2 with TRBJ2-7; 9 bases agree with TRBD2. Germline V gives CDR1 LGHNA, CDR2 YNFKEQ. V dropped 1 base and J dropped 4; count of bases not matched to a gene: 8. The CDR3 is 16 amino acids. CDR3 in DNA: TGTGCCAGCAGCCAAGTGTCTGCTAGCGGGATGTACGAGCAGTACTTC. Translated, it gives CASSQVSASGMYEQYF.

CDR3 protein: CASSRQGPLGELFF. The CDR3 nucleotides read TGTGCCAGCAGTAGACAGGGGCCTTTGGGGGAGCTGTTTTTT. The V and J genes are TRBV6-2 or TRBV6-3 and TRBJ2-2; 8 nucleotides agree with TRBD1. Germline V gene sequence: CDR1 MNHEY, CDR2 SVGEGT. The CDR3 length is 14 residues. Trimming removed 5 bases from V and 8 bases from J; junction bases left unmatched: 7.

The V gene is TRBV3-1 (or the pseudogene TRBV3-2), the J gene TRBJ2-1; D is possibly TRBD1 or TRBD2 (5 bases each). The CDR3 has 16 residues. Between the trimmed V and J ends, which lost 1 base and 1 base, there was a span of 11 bases. Looked up from germline, CDR1 is LGHDT and CDR2 is YNNKEL (reference sequence). CDR3: CASSQGRDGSYNEQFF. The DNA for the CDR3 is TGTGCCAGCAGCCAAGGAAGGGACGGGTCCTACAATGAGCAGTTCTTC.

This clone has only a few counts. The V and J genes are TRBV4-2 and TRBJ2-2; D gene unclear. CDR1 LGHNA and CDR2 YNFKEQ come from the germline V gene. The CDR3 totals 13 residues. Trimming pared 0 bases from V and 5 bases from J, leaving 4 bases between. The CDR3 DNA reads as TGTGCCAGCAGCCAAGACGAAACCGGGGAGCTGTTTTTT. Protein sequence: CASSQDETGELFF.

In this sample, this clone turned up a few times. The chain is built from TRBV28 and TRBJ1-4; D possibly corresponds to TRBD1 (5 bases). The CDR3 extends over 14 amino acids. Trimming took 3 bases from V and 8 from J, leaving 13 bases between them. Germline V lookup: CDR1 MDHEN, CDR2 SYDVKM. The CDR3 spells CASSFSGTGEKLFF. DNA for the CDR3: TGTGCCAGCAGTTTTTCGGGGACCGGGGAAAAACTGTTTTTT.

This clone was seen just once. The chain carries TRBV19 and TRBJ2-1; 11 nucleotides agree with TRBD2. The germline CDR1 and CDR2 sequences are LNHDA and SQIVND (reference sequence). Trimming took 4 bases from V and 7 from J; bases not matched to a gene: 6. This CDR3 region has 15 residues. In nucleotides, the CDR3 is TGTGCCAGTAGTACTGGGACTAGCGGTTTTAATGAGCAGTTCTTC. Its protein product is CASSTGTSGFNEQFF. The full variable domain, with the rest looked up from reference TRBV19 and TRBJ2-1, is DGGITQSPKYLFRKEGQNVTLSCEQNLNHDAMYWYRQDPGQGLRLIYYSQIVNDFQKGDIAEGYSVSREKKESFPLTVTSAQKNPTAFYLCASSTGTSGFNEQFFGPGTRLTVL.

This chain connects TRBV5-4 to TRBJ2-7, with 7 nucleotides matching TRBD1. Looked up from germline, CDR1 is SGHNT and CDR2 is YYREEE (reference sequence). The CDR3 length is 15 residues. V lost 0 bases and J lost 1; bases outside the gene matches: 4. CDR3 sequence (DNA): TGTGCCAGCAGCTTGGCCGGGACAGAATCCTACGAGCAGTACTTC. The encoded protein is CASSLAGTESYEQYF.

Within the sample, this clone is medium-sized. The gene calls are TRBV7-2 and TRBJ2-2; no definite D call. This CDR3 is 14 amino acids long. CDR1 SGHTA and CDR2 FQGNSA come from the germline V gene. V was shortened by 1 base and J by 6 bases, with 9 bases between the two germline ends. CDR3 bases: TGTGCCAGCAGCTTAGGTTCGGTTCCCGGGGAGCTGTTTTTT. It yields the protein CASSLGSVPGELFF.

This chain joins TRBV30 and TRBJ1-3; D is undetermined. This CDR3 has 12 residues. CDR1 is GTSNPN and CDR2 is SVGIG in the germline V gene (reference sequence). The V and J ends lost 4 bases and 0 bases respectively, with 4 bases between them. The CDR3 sequence is CAWMDSGNTIYF. Here the CDR3 DNA reads TGTGCCTGGATGGACTCTGGAAACACCATATATTTT.

CDR3 nucleotide sequence: TGTGCCAGCAGTGAAGCATGGCAGAGCGGGAGGGCCCTCGGGAATGAGCAGTTCTTC. Translated: CASSEAWQSGRALGNEQFF. V and J are TRBV2 and TRBJ2-1, with 10 bases lining up with TRBD2. The V segment lost 0 bases and the J segment 7 bases; nucleotides outside the gene matches: 15. Germline CDR1 and CDR2: SNHLY and FYNNEI. This CDR3 has 19 amino acids.